Detailed here is one T cell receptor (beta chain). Its target antigen remains unknown. It has no much larger one-base neighbor in the sample; base qualities were not kept. The label giving this sample's time point can be read as: about 28 days (+/-7) after the second vaccine dose. AZD1222 recipients whose second dose came at about 4 weeks and those whose second dose came at about 12 weeks were combined into one group, since spike-specific TCR depth and breadth did not differ between the two schedules. Samples from vaccinated people were obtained from the UK trials COV001 and COV002, which included a single-blind randomized controlled phase 2/3 trial of AZD1222 (ChAdOx1 nCoV-19) in healthy adults. Trial participant PBMC samples were collected at day 0 and day 28 after the second dose for TCRbeta chain sequencing. This entry is derived from a study of T cell responses to AZD1222 COVID-19 vaccine (dated by TCRdb to the early 2020s). Broadly, across the study: TCR sequencing covered 233 trial participants: 207 given two doses of AZD1222 and 26 given two doses of MenACWY control vaccine. Trial participants were enrolled by age into subgroups of 18-55, 56-69 and 70-plus years, and approximately 150, 30 and 60 TCR-sequenced participants, respectively, were included in these subgroups.

What the study reported, not specific to this receptor: Reportedly, almost half of the unique spike-specific TCRs recognized epitopes lying outside the regions that are mutated in the B.1.351 and B.1.1.7 variants. Conclusions about previously exposed vaccinees are limited because only 6 or 7 AZD1222 recipients were SARS-CoV-2 seropositive at baseline. Because no day 14 peak-response samples were available, the repertoires could be characterized only after the peak T cell response. Spike-specific TCR breadth and depth rose significantly after two AZD1222 doses compared with day 0 and with MenACWY recipients. Vaccine-associated CD4 TCRs spanned the whole spike protein, with dominant responses in regions 160-218 and 743-854. Participants were mostly white British, with more females than males. The authors suggested clonal diversity may have been underestimated. The 56-69-year group was small, and its depth increase did not reach significance, likely because of low power.

The CDR1 and CDR2 encoded by the germline V gene are LGHNA and YNFKEQ. From V the trimming removes 1 base and from J it removes 5 bases, while the gene matches leave 4 bases of the junction unaccounted for. The CDR3 holds 16 amino acids from the cysteine to the phenylalanine. The kept DNA is CDR3 alone, 48 bases in frame from the first base. The CDR3 regions of human TCRbeta chains were analyzed by immunosequencing. The study's own analysis went as follows. Repertoire TCRs were matched against a reference library of SARS-CoV-2-specific TCRs generated with the MIRA antigen-specificity platform. Breadth was defined as the fraction of unique TCRs that were SARS-CoV-2-associated. Depth was defined as the fraction of total T cells that were SARS-CoV-2-associated. Using the MIRA data, every spike-specific TCR was mapped to the spike region that the TCR reacted to and assigned to either a CD4 or a CD8 class. Log10-transformed breadth and depth values were compared by one-way ANOVA with Sidak's multiple comparisons tests. In its TCRdb copy, this immuneACCESS table keeps in-frame sequences only and misses some clones. Where compared with another copy, unresolved V genes explain less than half of these, and the others have no known cause. V and J calls plus clone size are reproduced from that table; the DNA served to infer D and trimming. The sample table records 110,000 or so clones; about 86% of these occur just once. Roughly 18% of the sample comes from the top ten.

The specimen was peripheral blood, collected 28 days after the second AZD1222 dose. The receptor comes from an adult who received the AZD1222 COVID-19 vaccine. Recombination connected TRBV4-2 to TRBJ2-4, and 11 junction bases match TRBD1. The DNA sequence reads TGTGCCAGCAGCCAAGGGTGGGGACAGGGGGAAAACATTCAGTACTTC. Protein translation: CASSQGWGQGENIQYF.